Reported below is one T cell receptor beta chain. It lacks a known antigen. The sample holds no much larger clone one base away, and base qualities are not on file. Collaborating institutions collected whole blood in K2EDTA tubes following their own protocols. For TCRbeta analysis, collaborators shipped samples as frozen whole blood, isolated PBMCs, or DNA extracted from either of those sample types. The immunoSEQ Assay, a bias-controlled multiplex PCR, was used to amplify TCRbeta CDR3 regions from genomic DNA. As for the original processing: The number of nucleated cells in each sample was estimated from the amplification of reference gene primers within the assay. To quantify the absolute abundance of each unique TCRbeta CDR3 rearrangement, sequence reads were collapsed and filtered. For each sample, productive Simpson clonality was calculated as the square root of Simpson's diversity index across productive rearrangements. This is the immuneACCESS table as TCRdb keeps it, with only in-frame sequences that have V and J called. A part of the clones is gone; compared with another copy, unresolved V genes explain less than half, and the rest is unexplained. The V and J calls and clone size come from that table; D and trimming were worked out from the DNA. For this sample the table gives around 200,000 clones, of which 84% were detected only once. In total, the top ten clones hold about 4.5% of the sample.

The data originate from a study of blood T cell repertoires in COVID-19 (dated by TCRdb to 2018 to 2021). The study in broad terms: Collaborator samples came from the United States, Italy and Spain and covered acute and convalescent phases of COVID-19. The material from the prospective study consisted of cDNA or gDNA derived from T cells, B-cell-depleted T cells, or PBMCs. Deeply sampled blood TCRbeta repertoires from subjects exposed to, actively infected with, or recovered from COVID-19 were included in the dataset. A freely available public database, intended as a resource for researchers studying the immune response to SARS-CoV-2, is where the repertoires were released. The samples were drawn from two sources: the first 160 participants of the ongoing ImmuneRACE study, and 1,200 or so subjects contributed by 6 global collaborators. The sample metadata nearly always contained a de-identified subject ID, COVID-19 status, age in years and sex. Where HLA class I and class II types were available, the types were taken from metadata supplied by the sample provider, not from assay-based typing. What the study reported, not specific to this receptor: Clinical and demographic metadata were provided uncurated, with the amount varying by source and participant.

Measured from the cysteine to the phenylalanine, the CDR3 is 16 residues long. The retained sequence is limited to the CDR3, 48 bases, with the frame set at the first base. Based on the germline V gene, the CDR1 and CDR2 sequences are MGHRA and YSYEKL. At the junction V is shortened by 1 base and J by 1 base, with 11 bases in between. Here the chain combines TRBV4-1 and TRBJ1-3, with the D segment identity uncertain. Sequencing was carried out using peripheral blood. The TCR was taken from a man aged 50-59 years with active or convalescent COVID-19. The CDR3 reads CASSQVVHFSGNTIYF. The bases are TGCGCCAGCAGCCAAGTGGTTCACTTTTCTGGAAACACCATATATTTT.